This T cell receptor (beta chain) stems from a study of T cells in Graves' hyperthyroidism and ophthalmopathy. Whole-study results and caveats: Ophthalmopathy, as predicted by the model, came a median about seven months after the prediction.

Those with hyperthyroidism were 18 to 65 years old, newly diagnosed, and ill for under 2 months. Researchers amplified the TCR beta CDR3 regions from RNA transcripts. TCR CDR3 underwent first-round RT-PCR with the HTBI primer set. TCRdb re-called the multiplex PCR reads with MiXCR, one entry per CDR3 protein. The table includes about 400,000 distinct CDR3 sequences, under 15% detected once. The CDR3 runs to 15 residues. In germline, CDR1 is ENHRY, CDR2 SYGVKD. V lost 3 bases, J lost 0 bases, and 10 bases lay in between. Concerning this clonotype itself: Its antigen is unidentified.

The rearrangement uses TRBV10-3 and TRBJ2-3; D is perhaps TRBD2 (6 bases). The receptor was derived from a woman in her 30s with Graves' hyperthyroidism. Sequences were obtained from blood. CDR3 amino acids: CAISDRGKSTDTQYF. CDR3 bases: TGTGCCATCAGTGACCGGGGGAAGAGCACAGATACGCAGTATTTT.